Listed below are T cell receptor beta chains from one sample, sequenced in a study of blood T cell repertoires in COVID-19. Sequenced by immunoSEQ multiplex PCR; TCRdb stores in-frame clones only, minus some. The table lists approximately 190,000 clones, approximately 80% of them singletons. Sequencing was done on a sample of peripheral blood. These receptors originate from a human donor with acute or convalescent COVID-19. The donor label of this sample is uncertain. Both conserved end residues are part of each CDR3. Each record gives: V gene, clone size, D gene, J gene, CDR3 protein, CDR3 DNA. D genes are given only for firm matches. A clone size is listed for some rows: how often the clone was seen (once, few, many), or a class if it is expanded.

>TRBV9|.|TRBD2|TRBJ2-2
CASSVGLAGEGTGELFF
TGTGCCAGCAGCGTAGGACTAGCGGGAGAGGGCACCGGGGAGCTGTTTTTT
>TRBV2|.|.|TRBJ2-1
CASSAGQSSYNEQFF
TGTGCCAGCAGTGCAGGGCAGAGCTCCTACAATGAGCAGTTCTTC
>TRBV19|.|.|TRBJ1-1
CASSIQGATKTPEAFF
TGTGCCAGTAGTATACAGGGCGCTACTAAGACCCCTGAAGCTTTCTTT
>TRBV27|once|.|TRBJ1-6
CASSSAYPSYNSPLHF
TGTGCCAGCAGTTCTGCCTACCCCTCCTATAATTCACCCCTCCACTTT
>TRBV30|.|.|TRBJ1-2
CAWSEDSGYGYTF
TGTGCCTGGAGTGAGGACAGTGGCTATGGCTACACCTTC
>TRBV7-2|many|.|TRBJ2-3
CASSLDGAGGAYTDTQYF
TGTGCCAGCAGCTTAGATGGGGCGGGCGGGGCCTACACAGATACGCAGTATTTT
>TRBV19|many|.|TRBJ2-2
CASSQQGLGTGELFF
TGTGCCAGTAGCCAACAGGGTCTCGGAACCGGGGAGCTGTTTTTT
>TRBV5-6|once|TRBD1|TRBJ2-7
CASSFDRGGYEQYF
TGTGCCAGCAGCTTTGACAGGGGAGGATACGAGCAGTACTTC
>TRBV5-5|once|.|TRBJ1-5
CASSPDGGAQQPQHF
TGTGCCAGCAGCCCTGACGGGGGGGCCCAACAGCCCCAGCATTTT
>TRBV30|few|.|TRBJ1-6
CAWSSGRNNSPLHF
TGTGCCTGGAGTTCGGGGAGGAATAATTCACCCCTCCACTTT
>TRBV28|.|.|TRBJ1-5
CASSFQERNQPQHF
TGTGCCAGCAGTTTTCAGGAACGCAATCAGCCCCAGCATTTT
>TRBV27|once|TRBD1|TRBJ1-2
CATLDRGGYGYTF
TGTGCCACCCTGGACAGGGGAGGCTATGGCTACACCTTC
>TRBV19|once|TRBD1|TRBJ1-5
CASSTTGHSNQPQHF
TGTGCCAGTAGTACGACAGGGCATAGCAATCAGCCCCAGCATTTT
>TRBV7-2|.|TRBD2|TRBJ2-7
CASSLASGAYEQYF
TGTGCCAGCAGCTTAGCTAGCGGGGCCTACGAGCAGTACTTC
>TRBV5-1|.|.|TRBJ2-7
CASSPGQPVYEQYF
TGCGCCAGCAGCCCCGGACAGCCAGTCTACGAGCAGTACTTC
>TRBV5-6|.|TRBD1|TRBJ1-1
CASSFGTGGTEAFF
TGTGCCAGCAGCTTCGGGACAGGGGGAACTGAAGCTTTCTTT
>TRBV6-6|.|.|TRBJ2-3
CASRAGPSTDTQYF
TGTGCCAGCAGAGCGGGCCCGAGCACAGATACGCAGTATTTT
>TRBV28|.|TRBD1|TRBJ1-4
CASTAIWGTAAKKLFF
TGTGCCAGCACCGCGATTTGGGGGACAGCGGCAAAAAAACTGTTTTTT
>TRBV4-1|few|.|TRBJ1-6
CASSLRSIGNSPLHF
TGCGCCAGCAGCCTCCGGTCCATTGGTAATTCACCCCTCCACTTT
>TRBV6-5|few|.|TRBJ1-4
CASSYSYIANEKLFF
TGTGCCAGCAGTTACTCGTATATCGCTAATGAAAAACTGTTTTTT
>TRBV27|.|.|TRBJ2-7
CASSLGLGASYEQYF
TGTGCCAGCAGTTTAGGGCTGGGGGCTTCCTACGAGCAGTACTTC
>TRBV3-1/TRBV3-2|once|.|TRBJ2-7
CASSQGSQSGEQYF
TGTGCCAGCAGCCAAGGTTCCCAATCAGGGGAGCAGTACTTC
>TRBV6-2/TRBV6-3|.|.|TRBJ1-5
CASSSGRGDHF
TGTGCCAGCAGTTCGGGACGCGGGGATCATTTT
>TRBV3-1/TRBV3-2|.|.|TRBJ1-1
CASSQDPGTQQRNTEAFF
TGTGCCAGCAGCCAAGACCCCGGGACACAACAACGGAACACTGAAGCTTTCTTT
>TRBV2|.|.|TRBJ1-2
CASTTTGLGYTF
TGTGCCAGCACGACCACAGGGCTAGGCTACACCTTC
>TRBV19|few|.|TRBJ1-4
CASSFHLDPIMRTNEKLFF
TGTGCCAGTAGTTTCCATCTAGATCCCATAATGAGGACTAATGAAAAACTGTTTTTT
>TRBV9|.|.|TRBJ2-2
CASSASGPDTGELFF
TGTGCCAGCAGCGCCAGCGGACCCGACACCGGGGAGCTGTTTTTT
>TRBV3-1/TRBV3-2|once|TRBD1|TRBJ2-6
CASSQRNAGTGLSGANVLTF
TGTGCCAGCAGCCAACGGAACGCCGGGACAGGGCTCTCTGGGGCCAACGTCCTGACTTTC
>TRBV6-5|.|.|TRBJ1-5
CASGSTGSDQPQHF
TGTGCCAGCGGGAGCACAGGGTCGGATCAGCCCCAGCATTTT
>TRBV10-3|once|.|TRBJ2-1
CAIRGTGYNEQFF
TGTGCCATCAGAGGCACAGGATACAATGAGCAGTTCTTC